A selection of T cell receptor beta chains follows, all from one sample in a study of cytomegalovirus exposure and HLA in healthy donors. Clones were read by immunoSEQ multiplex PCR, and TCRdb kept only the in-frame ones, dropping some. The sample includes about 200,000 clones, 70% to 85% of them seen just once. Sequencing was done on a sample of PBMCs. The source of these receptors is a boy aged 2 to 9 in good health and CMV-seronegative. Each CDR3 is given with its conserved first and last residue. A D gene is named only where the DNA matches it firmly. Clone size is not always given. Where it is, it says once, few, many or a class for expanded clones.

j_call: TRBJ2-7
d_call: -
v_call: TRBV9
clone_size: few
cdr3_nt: TGTGCCAGCAGCGTAGGAACTGCGGCTACCTACGAGCAGTACTTC
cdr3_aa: CASSVGTAATYEQYF

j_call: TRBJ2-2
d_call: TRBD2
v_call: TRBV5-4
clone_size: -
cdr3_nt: TGTGCCAGCAGCCGGACTAGCCAGAACACCGGGGAGCTGTTTTTT
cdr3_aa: CASSRTSQNTGELFF

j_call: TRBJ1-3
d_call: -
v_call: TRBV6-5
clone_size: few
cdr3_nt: TGTGCCAGCAGTTACGGGGCAGCCTCTGGAAACACCATATATTTT
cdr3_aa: CASSYGAASGNTIYF

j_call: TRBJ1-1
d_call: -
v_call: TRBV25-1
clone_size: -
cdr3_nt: TGTGCCAGCAGTCTAAGGGGCGAAGCTTTCTTT
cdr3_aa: CASSLRGEAFF

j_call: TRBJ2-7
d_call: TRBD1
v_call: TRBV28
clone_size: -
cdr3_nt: TGTGCCAGCACCCTGACAGGGGGGTACGAGCAGTACTTC
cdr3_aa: CASTLTGGYEQYF

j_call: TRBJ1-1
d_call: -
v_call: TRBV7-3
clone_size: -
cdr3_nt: TGTGCCAGCAGCGCCGGACAGAACACTGAAGCTTTCTTT
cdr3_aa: CASSAGQNTEAFF

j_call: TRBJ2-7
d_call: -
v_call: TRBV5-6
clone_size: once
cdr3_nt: TGTGCCAGCAGCTTGGGCAGGCCAACCTACGAGCAGTACTTC
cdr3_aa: CASSLGRPTYEQYF

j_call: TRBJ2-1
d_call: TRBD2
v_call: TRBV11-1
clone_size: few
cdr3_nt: TGTGCCAGCAGTTCCCTAGCGGGGGGGCCGCGGGAGCAGTTCTTC
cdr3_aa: CASSSLAGGPREQFF

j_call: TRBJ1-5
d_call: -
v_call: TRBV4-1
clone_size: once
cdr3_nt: TGCGCCAGCAGCCAAGAATGGTCGGTGCATAGCAATCAGCCCCAGCATTTT
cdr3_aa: CASSQEWSVHSNQPQHF

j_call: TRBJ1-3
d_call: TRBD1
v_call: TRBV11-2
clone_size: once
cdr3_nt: TGTGCCAGCAGCTTAAGTGTGCAAGTCGAGGGGGCATCCGGAAACACCATATATTTT
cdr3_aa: CASSLSVQVEGASGNTIYF

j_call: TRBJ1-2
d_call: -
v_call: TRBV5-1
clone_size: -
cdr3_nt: TGCGCCAGCAGCTTGGCCCCAGGGACTAACTATGGCTACACCTTC
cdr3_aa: CASSLAPGTNYGYTF

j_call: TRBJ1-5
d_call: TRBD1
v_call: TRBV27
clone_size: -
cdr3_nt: TGTGCCAGCAGTTGGTCAGGGGGTGTGGATCAGCCCCAGCATTTT
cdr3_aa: CASSWSGGVDQPQHF

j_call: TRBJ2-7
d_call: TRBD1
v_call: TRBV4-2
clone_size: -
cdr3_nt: TGTGCCAGCAGCCGGCTTGACAGGGGGCGCCGGGAGCAGTACTTC
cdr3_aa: CASSRLDRGRREQYF

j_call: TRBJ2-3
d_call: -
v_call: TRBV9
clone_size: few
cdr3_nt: TGTGCCAGCAGCCCAACTAGCTCCCGTTATACGCAGTATTTT
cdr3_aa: CASSPTSSRYTQYF

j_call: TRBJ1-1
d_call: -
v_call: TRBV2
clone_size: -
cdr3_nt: TGTGCCAGCAGTGAAAGGGTGAGGGCTGAAGCTTTCTTT
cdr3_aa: CASSERVRAEAFF

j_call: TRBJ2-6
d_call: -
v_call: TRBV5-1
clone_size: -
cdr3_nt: TGCGCCAGCAGCTTGTATGCGGGGTATACCTCTGGGGCCAACGTCCTGACTTTC
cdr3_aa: CASSLYAGYTSGANVLTF

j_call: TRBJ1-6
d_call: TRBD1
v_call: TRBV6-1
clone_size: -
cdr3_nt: TGTGCCAGCTGTGGGGACAGGCGCTTATCACCCCTCCACTTT
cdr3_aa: CASCGDRRLSPLHF

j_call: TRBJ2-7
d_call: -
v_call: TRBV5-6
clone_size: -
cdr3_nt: TGTGCCAGCGACCAATTAGACAAATACTACGAGCAGTACTTC
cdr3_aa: CASDQLDKYYEQYF

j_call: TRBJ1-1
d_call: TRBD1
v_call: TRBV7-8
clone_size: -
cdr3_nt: TGTGCCAGCACCCGGGTCAGGGGGGATGTGACTGAAGCTTTCTTT
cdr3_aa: CASTRVRGDVTEAFF

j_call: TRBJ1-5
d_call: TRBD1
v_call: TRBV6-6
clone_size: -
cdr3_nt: TGTGCCAGCCAGGGACAGGGAGTACCGGGCAATCAGCCCCAGCATTTT
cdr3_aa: CASQGQGVPGNQPQHF